The rows below give T cell receptor beta chains drawn from one sample of a study of regulatory T cells in long-lasting Graves disease. TCRdb used MiXCR to reprocess the multiplex PCR reads, holding one entry per CDR3 protein. The sample records some 330,000 distinct CDR3 sequences, roughly 23% being singletons. The input for sequencing was peripheral blood mononuclear cells (PBMCs), taken when the disease was refractory, from a patient treated with antithyroid drugs. The origin of the receptors is a woman aged 40 to 50 with Graves disease. Both conserved end residues are part of each CDR3. Each record gives: clone size, D gene, V gene, J gene, CDR3 protein, CDR3 DNA. D genes are given only for firm matches. Some rows mark clone size as missing; the rest say once, few, many or name a class of expanded clone.

clone size: few
D gene: TRBD1
V gene: TRBV19
J gene: TRBJ2-1
CDR3 protein: CATAHRDRVYNEQFF
CDR3 DNA: TGTGCCACCGCACACCGGGACAGAGTCTACAATGAGCAGTTCTTC

clone size: NA
D gene: TRBD2
V gene: TRBV27
J gene: TRBJ2-1
CDR3 protein: CASKRTSDHNEQFF
CDR3 DNA: TGTGCCAGCAAAAGGACTAGCGATCACAATGAGCAGTTCTTC

clone size: many
D gene: NA
V gene: TRBV28
J gene: TRBJ1-1
CDR3 protein: CASSLGGPNTEAFF
CDR3 DNA: TGTGCCAGCAGTCTCGGGGGCCCCAACACTGAAGCTTTCTTT

clone size: NA
D gene: NA
V gene: TRBV11-1
J gene: TRBJ2-7
CDR3 protein: CASRPSLGENYEQYF
CDR3 DNA: TGCGCCAGCAGGCCTAGCCTAGGGGAGAACTACGAGCAGTACTTC

clone size: few
D gene: TRBD1
V gene: TRBV6-1
J gene: TRBJ1-5
CDR3 protein: CASREDRGGNQPQHF
CDR3 DNA: TGTGCCAGCAGGGAGGACAGGGGAGGCAATCAGCCCCAGCATTTT

clone size: many
D gene: TRBD2
V gene: TRBV11-2
J gene: TRBJ2-7
CDR3 protein: CASSLAGEGEQYF
CDR3 DNA: TGTGCCAGCAGCCTTGCGGGGGAGGGCGAGCAGTACTTC

clone size: many
D gene: NA
V gene: TRBV28
J gene: TRBJ1-1
CDR3 protein: CASSLVGSSAEAFF
CDR3 DNA: TGTGCCAGCAGCCTCGTGGGCTCTAGCGCTGAAGCTTTCTTT

clone size: NA
D gene: TRBD2
V gene: TRBV5-1
J gene: TRBJ2-7
CDR3 protein: CASSLFLAGGDEQYF
CDR3 DNA: TGCGCCAGCAGCCTATTTCTAGCGGGAGGAGACGAGCAGTACTTC

clone size: few
D gene: NA
V gene: TRBV5-1
J gene: TRBJ1-4
CDR3 protein: CASSVTGRSGEKLFF
CDR3 DNA: TGCGCCAGCAGCGTTACAGGGCGGTCGGGGGAAAAACTGTTTTTT

clone size: NA
D gene: NA
V gene: TRBV24-1
J gene: TRBJ2-7
CDR3 protein: CATSDFCLESSYEQYF
CDR3 DNA: TGTGCCACCAGTGATTTCTGCCTTGAGAGCTCCTACGAGCAGTACTTC

clone size: few
D gene: TRBD2
V gene: TRBV20-1
J gene: TRBJ2-5
CDR3 protein: CSALLAGGKETQYF
CDR3 DNA: TGCAGTGCGTTACTAGCGGGGGGGAAAGAGACCCAGTACTTC

clone size: many
D gene: NA
V gene: TRBV29-1
J gene: TRBJ1-1
CDR3 protein: CSVGRANMNTEAFF
CDR3 DNA: TGCAGCGTTGGACGGGCCAACATGAACACTGAAGCTTTCTTT

clone size: many
D gene: TRBD1
V gene: TRBV5-1
J gene: TRBJ1-5
CDR3 protein: CASSWTGGGNQPQHF
CDR3 DNA: TGCGCCAGCAGCTGGACAGGGGGCGGCAATCAGCCCCAGCATTTT

clone size: many
D gene: NA
V gene: TRBV28
J gene: TRBJ1-1
CDR3 protein: CASTLGQFKGKAFF
CDR3 DNA: TGTGCCAGCACCCTTGGTCAGTTTAAGGGGAAAGCTTTCTTT

clone size: few
D gene: TRBD2
V gene: TRBV13
J gene: TRBJ2-7
CDR3 protein: CASSVLAEAEQYF
CDR3 DNA: TGTGCCAGCAGCGTACTAGCGGAGGCCGAGCAGTACTTC

clone size: few
D gene: NA
V gene: TRBV30
J gene: TRBJ2-5
CDR3 protein: CAWRGTQETQYF
CDR3 DNA: TGTGCCTGGAGAGGGACCCAAGAGACCCAGTACTTC

clone size: once
D gene: TRBD1
V gene: TRBV2
J gene: TRBJ2-7
CDR3 protein: CASRGGRWDRVEQYF
CDR3 DNA: TGTGCCAGCAGAGGGGGACGTTGGGACAGGGTCGAGCAGTACTTC

clone size: NA
D gene: NA
V gene: TRBV2
J gene: TRBJ1-3
CDR3 protein: CASSLTFYGNTIYF
CDR3 DNA: TGTGCCAGCAGTTTAACTTTTTATGGAAACACCATATATTTT

clone size: NA
D gene: TRBD2
V gene: TRBV20-1
J gene: TRBJ2-1
CDR3 protein: CSAFDPPSGRANEQFF
CDR3 DNA: TGCAGTGCCTTCGACCCCCCTAGCGGGAGGGCCAATGAGCAGTTCTTC

clone size: NA
D gene: NA
V gene: TRBV28
J gene: TRBJ2-2
CDR3 protein: CASSPVFAGELFF
CDR3 DNA: TGTGCCAGCAGCCCGGTCTTTGCCGGGGAGCTGTTTTTT

clone size: NA
D gene: NA
V gene: TRBV19
J gene: TRBJ1-1
CDR3 protein: CASSTTRGTEAFF
CDR3 DNA: TGTGCCAGTAGTACGACGAGGGGCACTGAAGCTTTCTTT

clone size: once
D gene: NA
V gene: TRBV4-2
J gene: TRBJ2-4
CDR3 protein: CASSQEETLVGFF
CDR3 DNA: TGTGCCAGCAGCCAAGAAGAGACCTTAGTGGGGTTCTTC

clone size: many
D gene: NA
V gene: TRBV11-2
J gene: TRBJ2-2
CDR3 protein: CASSLVRGRTGELFF
CDR3 DNA: TGTGCCAGCAGCTTAGTCAGGGGACGAACCGGGGAGCTGTTTTTT

clone size: many
D gene: TRBD1
V gene: TRBV29-1
J gene: TRBJ2-7
CDR3 protein: CSVSRTGGYEQYF
CDR3 DNA: TGCAGCGTTTCTAGGACAGGGGGCTACGAGCAGTACTTC

clone size: few
D gene: TRBD1
V gene: TRBV10-3
J gene: TRBJ1-1
CDR3 protein: CAITQDRAVEAFF
CDR3 DNA: TGTGCCATTACCCAAGACAGGGCGGTTGAAGCTTTCTTT

clone size: many
D gene: TRBD2
V gene: TRBV9
J gene: TRBJ2-5
CDR3 protein: CASSVAPSGRAVETQYF
CDR3 DNA: TGTGCCAGCAGCGTAGCCCCTAGCGGGAGGGCCGTAGAGACCCAGTACTTC

clone size: NA
D gene: NA
V gene: TRBV11-2
J gene: TRBJ2-3
CDR3 protein: CASSLRVGRTDTQYF
CDR3 DNA: TGTGCCAGCAGCTTGCGGGTCGGACGTACAGATACGCAGTATTTT

clone size: NA
D gene: TRBD1
V gene: TRBV18
J gene: TRBJ1-4
CDR3 protein: CASSPPDRGEKLFF
CDR3 DNA: TGTGCCAGCTCACCACCGGACAGGGGGGAAAAACTGTTTTTT

clone size: NA
D gene: NA
V gene: TRBV28
J gene: TRBJ2-3
CDR3 protein: CASSLAPFSLADTQYF
CDR3 DNA: TGTGCCAGCAGTTTAGCCCCCTTCTCCCTAGCCGATACGCAGTATTTT

clone size: NA
D gene: NA
V gene: TRBV6-1
J gene: TRBJ2-1
CDR3 protein: CASSDQVEQFF
CDR3 DNA: TGTGCCAGCAGTGACCAGGTTGAGCAGTTCTTC

clone size: NA
D gene: NA
V gene: TRBV19
J gene: TRBJ1-5
CDR3 protein: CASSTPRVLDRKRNQPQHF
CDR3 DNA: TGTGCCAGTAGTACCCCCCGTGTACTGGATCGAAAACGTAATCAGCCCCAGCATTTT

clone size: NA
D gene: TRBD2
V gene: TRBV4-1
J gene: TRBJ2-5
CDR3 protein: CASSQEQGAGGPEETQYF
CDR3 DNA: TGCGCCAGCAGCCAAGAGCAGGGCGCGGGAGGGCCGGAGGAGACCCAGTACTTC